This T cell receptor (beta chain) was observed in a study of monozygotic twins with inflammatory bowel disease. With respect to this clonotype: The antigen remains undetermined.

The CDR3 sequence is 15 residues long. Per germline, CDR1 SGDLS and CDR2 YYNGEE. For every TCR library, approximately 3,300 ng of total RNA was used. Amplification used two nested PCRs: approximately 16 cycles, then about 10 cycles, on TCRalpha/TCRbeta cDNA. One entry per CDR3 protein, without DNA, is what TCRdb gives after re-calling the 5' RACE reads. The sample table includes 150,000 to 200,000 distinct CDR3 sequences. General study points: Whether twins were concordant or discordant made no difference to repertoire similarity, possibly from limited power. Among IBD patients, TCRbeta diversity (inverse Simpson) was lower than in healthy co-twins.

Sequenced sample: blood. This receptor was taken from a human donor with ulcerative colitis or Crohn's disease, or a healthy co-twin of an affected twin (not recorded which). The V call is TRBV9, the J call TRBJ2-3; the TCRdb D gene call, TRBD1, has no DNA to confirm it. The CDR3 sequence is CASSVGQGIADTQYF.